This TCR beta chain was found in a study of identical twins. General observations from the study: Twins' excess sharing was less marked for out-of-frame beta sequences.

Note on this clonotype: Its cognate antigen is unknown.

Addition of a universal primer site occurred through template switching, and cDNA carried unique molecular identifiers. MiXCR was run by TCRdb on the 5' RACE reads, yielding one entry per CDR3 protein. The table has some 1,700,000 distinct CDR3 sequences, about 32% seen once. Unmatched junction bases numbered 4, after V lost 2 bases and J lost 6 bases. Germline CDR1 MDHEN, CDR2 SYDVKM. This CDR3 spans 15 amino acids. The sample taken for sequencing was cord blood. The sequence came from a newborn girl in good health. This sequence joins TRBV28 and TRBJ2-3; 11 bases map to TRBD2. The CDR3 coding sequence is TGTGCCAGCAGTTTAACTAGCGGGAGCCCGGATACGCAGTATTTT. It codes for CASSLTSGSPDTQYF.